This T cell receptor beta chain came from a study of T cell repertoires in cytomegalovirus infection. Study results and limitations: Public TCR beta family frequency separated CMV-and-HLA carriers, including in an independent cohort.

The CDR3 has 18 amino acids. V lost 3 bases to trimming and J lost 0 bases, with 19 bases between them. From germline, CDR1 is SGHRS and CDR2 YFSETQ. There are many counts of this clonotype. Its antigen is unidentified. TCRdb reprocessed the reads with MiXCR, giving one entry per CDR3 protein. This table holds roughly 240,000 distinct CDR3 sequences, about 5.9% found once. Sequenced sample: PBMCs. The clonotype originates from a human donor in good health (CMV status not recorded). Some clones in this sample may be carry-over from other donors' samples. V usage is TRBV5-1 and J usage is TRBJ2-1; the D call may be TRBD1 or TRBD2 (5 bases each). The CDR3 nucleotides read TGCGCCAGCAGCTCGCCCGGGGCTGGGCGCAGCTCCTACAATGAGCAGTTCTTC. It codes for CASSSPGAGRSSYNEQFF.